Listed here are 8 T cell receptor beta chains from one sample, sequenced in a study of cytomegalovirus exposure and HLA in healthy donors (TCRdb year 2017). Receptor libraries were prepared by the immunoSEQ multiplex PCR assay. For the multiplex PCR, a mixture combining 60 forward primers for TCR Vbeta segments and 13 reverse primers for TCR Jbeta segments was used. This immuneACCESS table, as held by TCRdb, lists in-frame sequences with V and J called but not all clones. Of the missing ones, under half trace to an unresolved V gene in checked studies; the others have no known cause. The sample table records more than 95,000 clones; 70% to 85% of these occur just once. The biggest ten clones account for more than 9% of the sample. The material sequenced was PBMCs. The receptors stem from a woman between 45 and 65 years old in good health and CMV-seropositive.

The chain combines TRBV5-8 with TRBJ2-3; TRBD2 agrees at 8 bases. Germline assignment: CDR1 SGHTS and CDR2 YDEGEE. The CDR3 sequence is 17 residues long. V trimming: 2 bases; J trimming: 0 bases; junction bases outside the gene matches: 8. CDR3: CASSFGQTSVSTDTQYF. The CDR3 DNA reads as TGTGCCAGCAGCTTTGGTCAGACTAGCGTTAGCACAGATACGCAGTATTTT.

The rearrangement links TRBV28 to TRBJ1-6; 9 nucleotides align to TRBD1. From germline, CDR1 is MDHEN and CDR2 SYDVKM. This CDR3 has 13 amino acids. V lost 8 bases to trimming and J lost 10 bases; unmatched junction nucleotides: 6. CDR3 sequence (DNA): TGTGCCAGCGGGACAGGGAGTATCTCACCCCTCCACTTT. Protein sequence: CASGTGSISPLHF.

This chain joins TRBV30 and TRBJ1-1; D is unresolved. There are 10 residues in the CDR3. Germline V gene sequence: CDR1 GTSNPN, CDR2 SVGIG (reference sequence). V was pared by 7 bases and J by 8 bases, with 11 bases between. This CDR3 is CAFLAEEAFF. CDR3 in DNA: TGTGCCTTCCTGGCAGAAGAAGCTTTCTTT.

The chain uses TRBV18 and TRBJ2-5; 7 bases agree with TRBD1. CDR3 size: 17 residues. With 5 bases clipped from V and 5 bases from J, the junction kept 17 bases outside the gene matches. Germline CDR1 reads KGHSH; CDR2 reads LQKENI. This CDR3 is CASSALQGISGSETQYF. CDR3 DNA: TGTGCCAGCTCAGCACTACAGGGGATTTCAGGTTCGGAGACCCAGTACTTC.

This clone was seen a few times. The rearrangement links TRBV7-2 to TRBJ2-2, with a weak D call TRBD1 (5 bases). CDR3 length: 16 amino acids. The germline gives CDR1 SGHTA, CDR2 FQGNSA. V was shortened by 2 bases and J by 5 bases, with 15 bases between the two germline ends. As DNA, the CDR3 is TGTGCCAGCAGCTTACATGCAGACAGTGGGACCGGGGAGCTGTTTTTT. This sequence encodes CASSLHADSGTGELFF.

The chain employs TRBV28 and TRBJ2-7, with D perhaps TRBD1 (6 bases). Germline-derived CDR1 and CDR2 are MDHEN and SYDVKM. The CDR3 covers 13 residues. Trimming removed 7 bases at V and 3 bases at J, with 13 bases between. The CDR3 DNA reads as TGTGCCAGCAACCCACAGGGTCGCTACGAGCAGTACTTC. Its protein product is CASNPQGRYEQYF.

The V gene is TRBV4-1, the J gene TRBJ2-2; TRBD2 aligns across 11 bases. Germline-derived CDR1 and CDR2 are MGHRA and YSYEKL. This CDR3 is 16 amino acids long. With V trimmed by 4 bases and J by 1 base, 2 bases remained unmatched. CDR3 nucleotides: TGCGCCAGCAGCCCACTAGCGGGAGAGAACACCGGGGAGCTGTTTTTT. Encoded protein: CASSPLAGENTGELFF.

The rearrangement uses TRBV5-1 and TRBJ2-7, with D possibly TRBD1 on 6 matching bases. The CDR3 contains 13 residues. The germline V gene has CDR1 SGHRS and CDR2 YFSETQ. Trimming shortened V by 3 bases and J by 2 bases, and 9 bases separated the two germline ends. CDR3 sequence: CASSSRQAYEQYF. The CDR3 coding sequence is TGCGCCAGCAGCTCTCGACAGGCCTACGAGCAGTACTTC.